The clone carrying this T cell receptor beta chain was recorded once. A much larger clone sits a single nucleotide away, making a read error possible. CDR3 length equals 13 residues. The V and J ends lost 10 bases and 5 bases respectively, with 18 bases between them. MiXCR, run by TCRdb on the 5' RACE reads, gives a single entry per CDR3 protein. The data hold about 140,000 distinct CDR3 sequences, with around 4% observed a single time. The sample comes from a study of human T cells and chemical hapten exposure. Total RNA extraction was carried out from unfractionated whole blood. The TCR was taken from a female donor in good health. The J gene is TRBJ2-7, the V gene TRBV12-3 or TRBV12-4, with D tentatively TRBD1 or TRBD2 (6 bases each). Written as DNA, the CDR3 is TGTGCCATCTCCGGGGGCCGATCGGACGAGCAGTACTTC. Translated: CAISGGRSDEQYF.